This TCR beta chain was captured in a study of OX40 agonist ivuxolimab in advanced cancers. As for the study more broadly: Ivuxolimab, which targeted the costimulatory receptor OX40 (CD134), was an agonistic, fully human IgG2 monoclonal antibody. Intravenous ivuxolimab was administered to patients every 2 weeks at six dose levels: 0.01, 0.1, 0.3, 1.5, 3 and 10 mg/kg. Of the 50 to 55 dose-escalation patients, hepatocellular carcinoma was present in around 20, melanoma in approximately 15, renal cell carcinoma in 9 and head and neck cancer in 9. A male proportion of around 83% and a mean age of 60 years, ranging from roughly 20 to 80, were recorded for the dose-escalation cohort. Patients were allowed to have had prior anti-PD-1, anti-PD-L1 or anti-CTLA-4 therapy, and 40% of the dose-escalation patients had previously received checkpoint inhibitors. Partial responses occurred in three dose-escalation patients: two with cutaneous melanoma and one with hepatocellular carcinoma. Peripheral TCRbeta sequencing aimed to test whether ivuxolimab altered TCR sequence diversity and caused clonal T-cell expansion. The monotherapy dose-escalation portion (N ≈ 57 patients) of the phase I ivuxolimab trial is reported in the paper. The investigation overall reported the following: Clonal expansion of both CD4+ and CD8+ blood T cells was observed from baseline to week 6 at doses 0.1 to 3.0 mg/kg. Low levels of normalized T-cell clonal expansion were also seen in some nonresponding patients. In the 0.1-3.0 mg/kg groups, partial responders were among the patients with the lowest normalized peripheral clonal expansion, particularly in CD8+ T cells. After ivuxolimab, expanded clones were on average more numerous among CD8+ T cells than among CD4+ T cells. The antigen specificity of the peripheral T cells that underwent clonal expansion was not determined.

The CDR3 starts with the cysteine, ends with the phenylalanine, and has 14 residues. The CDR3 DNA has 42 bases and is translated from base 1. Trimmed from V: 4 bases; trimmed from J: 4 bases; junction bases lacking a gene match: 2. CDR1 ENHRY and CDR2 SYGVKD are derived from the germline V gene. To sequence the TCRbeta CDR3 region, genomic DNA was isolated from the sorted cells. The immunoSEQ Assay was used for sequencing of TCRbeta CDR3 regions. In its TCRdb copy, this immuneACCESS table keeps in-frame sequences only and misses some clones. Where compared with another copy, unresolved V genes explain less than half of these, and the others have no known cause. This sample gives 55,000 to 65,000 clones in total; approximately 77% of them show up just once. Under 0.65% of the sample is in the top ten clones. As concerns this clone: Its cognate antigen has yet to be identified. Base qualities are not provided; no much larger clone lies one nucleotide away.

The trial excluded patients who had a history of autoimmune disease or were on systemic immunosuppression. Peripheral blood for TCR sequencing was drawn from every dose cohort at baseline, at cycle 4 day 1 and at cycle 7 day 1. Samples came from an open-label, multicenter, first-in-human phase I dose-escalation trial of ivuxolimab. Adults with locally advanced or metastatic head and neck squamous cell, hepatocellular, melanoma or renal cell carcinoma were enrolled in the trial. Before TCR sequencing, CD4+ and CD8+ T cells were separately sorted from peripheral blood. Sequences were derived from CD4+ or CD8+ T cells sorted from blood, sampled in a trial of the OX40 agonist ivuxolimab. In this chain, TRBV10-3 is recombined with TRBJ1-1, and TRBD1 aligns with 11 junction nucleotides. The sequence came from an adult with an advanced solid tumor such as melanoma, head and neck, liver or kidney cancer. Here the CDR3 is given as CAISGTGGVTEAFF. The base sequence is TGTGCCATCAGTGGGACAGGGGGCGTCACTGAAGCTTTCTTT.